These 3 T cell receptor beta chains originate from one sample sequenced in a study of technical replicates of blood from a handful of donors. Only in-frame clones appear in the TCRdb table, and some are missing; sequencing was by immunoSEQ multiplex PCR. The repertoire holds approximately 76,000 clones, with over 75% as singletons. The sequenced material came from T cells isolated from PBMCs. Receptors were obtained from a human donor in good health.

V is TRBV6-1 and J is TRBJ2-7; 8 nucleotides align to TRBD1. This CDR3 has 13 amino acids. V trimming: 6 bases; J trimming: 3 bases; junction bases outside the gene matches: 4. CDR1 is MNHNS, CDR2 SASEGT, per germline. As DNA, the CDR3 is TGTGCCAGCAGCTACAGGGGGAACTACGAGCAGTACTTC. Translating it yields CASSYRGNYEQYF.

The V and J genes are TRBV18 and TRBJ2-7, with a tentative D call TRBD2 (5 bases). Germline CDR1 is KGHSH and CDR2 is LQKENI. This CDR3 spans 14 amino acids. The V end was cut by 4 bases, the J end by 2 bases, with 12 bases between. CDR3 in DNA: TGTGCCAGCTCACAGTCTAGCTTAGCCTACGAGCAGTACTTC. Protein sequence: CASSQSSLAYEQYF.

The rearrangement uses TRBV9 and TRBJ2-1, with D perhaps matching TRBD1 (5 bases). Germline V gives CDR1 SGDLS, CDR2 YYNGEE. Between the trimmed V and J ends, which lost 2 bases and 5 bases, there was a span of 8 bases. The CDR3 runs 13 residues. CDR3 loop: CASSVDSNNEQFF. CDR3 in DNA: TGTGCCAGCAGCGTTGACAGCAACAATGAGCAGTTCTTC.